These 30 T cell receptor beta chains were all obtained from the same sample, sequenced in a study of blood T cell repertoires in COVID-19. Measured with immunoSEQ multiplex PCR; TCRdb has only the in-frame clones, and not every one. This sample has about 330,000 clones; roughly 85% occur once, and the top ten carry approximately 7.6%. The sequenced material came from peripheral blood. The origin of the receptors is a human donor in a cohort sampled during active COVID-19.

CDR3 sequence: CASRPPRDSGELFF. The CDR3 DNA sequence: TGTGCCAGCAGGCCGCCGAGAGATTCCGGGGAGCTGTTTTTT. The V and J genes are TRBV6-5 and TRBJ2-2; no clear D. This CDR3 has 14 residues. CDR1 is MNHEY, CDR2 SVGAGI, per germline. V lost 6 bases, J lost 6 bases, and 14 bases lay in between.

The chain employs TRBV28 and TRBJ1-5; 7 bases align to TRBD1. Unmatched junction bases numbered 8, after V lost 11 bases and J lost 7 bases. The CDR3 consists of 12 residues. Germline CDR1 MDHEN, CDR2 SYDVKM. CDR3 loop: CAGQVTGQPQHF. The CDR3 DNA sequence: TGTGCCGGACAGGTGACAGGACAGCCCCAGCATTTT.

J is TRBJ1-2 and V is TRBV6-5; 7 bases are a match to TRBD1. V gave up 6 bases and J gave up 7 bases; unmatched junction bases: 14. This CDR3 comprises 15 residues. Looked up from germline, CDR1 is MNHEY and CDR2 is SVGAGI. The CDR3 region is CASSRRPIQGGGYTF. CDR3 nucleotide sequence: TGTGCCAGCAGCCGACGACCCATTCAGGGGGGTGGCTACACCTTC.

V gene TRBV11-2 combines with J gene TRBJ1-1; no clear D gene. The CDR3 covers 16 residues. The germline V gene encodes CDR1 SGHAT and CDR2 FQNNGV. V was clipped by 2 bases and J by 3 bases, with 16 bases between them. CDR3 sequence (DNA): TGTGCCAGCAGCTTATCGGGAGTAACGGCTTACACTGAAGCTTTCTTT. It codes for CASSLSGVTAYTEAFF.

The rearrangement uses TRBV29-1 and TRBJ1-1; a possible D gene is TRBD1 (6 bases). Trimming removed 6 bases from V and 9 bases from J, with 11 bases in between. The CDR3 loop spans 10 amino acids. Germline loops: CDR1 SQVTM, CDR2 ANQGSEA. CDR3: CSVSGVQAFF. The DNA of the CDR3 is TGCAGCGTATCAGGGGTACAAGCTTTCTTT.

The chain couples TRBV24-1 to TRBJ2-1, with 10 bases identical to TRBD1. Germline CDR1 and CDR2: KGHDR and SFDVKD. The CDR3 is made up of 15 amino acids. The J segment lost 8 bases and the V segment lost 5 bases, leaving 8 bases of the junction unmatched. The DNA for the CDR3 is TGTGCCACCAGTGCTCCGGGACAGGGGCAGCATGAGCAGTTCTTC. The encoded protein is CATSAPGQGQHEQFF.

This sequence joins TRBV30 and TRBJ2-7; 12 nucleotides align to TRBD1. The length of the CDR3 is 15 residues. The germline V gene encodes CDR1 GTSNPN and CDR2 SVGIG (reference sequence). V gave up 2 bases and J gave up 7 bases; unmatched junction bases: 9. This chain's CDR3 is CAWSLRDRGPREQYF. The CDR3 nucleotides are TGTGCCTGGAGTCTTCGGGACAGGGGGCCGAGAGAGCAGTACTTC.

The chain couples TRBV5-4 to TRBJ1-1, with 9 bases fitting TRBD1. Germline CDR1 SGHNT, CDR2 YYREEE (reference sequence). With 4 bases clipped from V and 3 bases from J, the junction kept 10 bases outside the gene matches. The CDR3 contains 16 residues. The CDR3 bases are TGTGCCAGCAGCCTAGGACAGGGGATAGGGGACACTGAAGCTTTCTTT. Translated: CASSLGQGIGDTEAFF.

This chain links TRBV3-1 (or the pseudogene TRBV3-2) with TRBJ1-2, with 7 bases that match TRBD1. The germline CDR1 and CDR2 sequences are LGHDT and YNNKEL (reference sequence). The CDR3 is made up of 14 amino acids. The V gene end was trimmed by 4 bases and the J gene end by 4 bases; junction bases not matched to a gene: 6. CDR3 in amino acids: CASSPGTVAYGYTF. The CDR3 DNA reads TGTGCCAGCAGCCCCGGGACAGTAGCCTATGGCTACACCTTC.

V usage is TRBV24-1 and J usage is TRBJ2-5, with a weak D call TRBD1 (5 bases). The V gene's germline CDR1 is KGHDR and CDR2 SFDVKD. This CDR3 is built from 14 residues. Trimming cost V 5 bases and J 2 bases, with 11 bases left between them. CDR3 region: CATSVSGAQETQYF. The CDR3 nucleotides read TGTGCCACCAGTGTTTCTGGGGCGCAAGAGACCCAGTACTTC.

In nucleotides, the CDR3 is TGTGCCATCAGTGAGTCGAGGGGCGGGGAACGGGGCTACACCTTC. This gives the protein CAISESRGGERGYTF. The chain uses TRBV10-3 and TRBJ1-2; perhaps TRBD1 as D (5 bases). This CDR3 is 15 amino acids long. Germline CDR1 reads ENHRY; CDR2 reads SYGVKD. Trimming cost V 0 bases and J 8 bases, with 16 bases left between them.

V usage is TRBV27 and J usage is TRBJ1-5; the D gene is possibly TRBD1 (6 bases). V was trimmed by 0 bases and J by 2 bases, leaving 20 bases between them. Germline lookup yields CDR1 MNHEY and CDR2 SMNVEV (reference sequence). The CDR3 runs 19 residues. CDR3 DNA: TGTGCCAGCAGTTTATCCTCAGGGGTTCGGGGTGTGGGCAATCAGCCCCAGCATTTT. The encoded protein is CASSLSSGVRGVGNQPQHF.

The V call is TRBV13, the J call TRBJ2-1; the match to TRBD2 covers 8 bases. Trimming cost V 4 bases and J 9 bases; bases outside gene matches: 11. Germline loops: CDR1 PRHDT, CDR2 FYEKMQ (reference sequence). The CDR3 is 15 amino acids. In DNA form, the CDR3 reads TGTGCCAGCAGCTCCCGGGATAGCGGGGTCAGTGAGCAGTTCTTC. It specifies CASSSRDSGVSEQFF.

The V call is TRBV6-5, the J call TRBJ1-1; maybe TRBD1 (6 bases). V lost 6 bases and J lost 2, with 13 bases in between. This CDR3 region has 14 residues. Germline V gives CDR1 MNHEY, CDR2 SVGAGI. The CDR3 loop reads CASSPSTGNTEAFF. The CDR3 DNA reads TGTGCCAGCAGCCCATCGACAGGAAACACTGAAGCTTTCTTT.

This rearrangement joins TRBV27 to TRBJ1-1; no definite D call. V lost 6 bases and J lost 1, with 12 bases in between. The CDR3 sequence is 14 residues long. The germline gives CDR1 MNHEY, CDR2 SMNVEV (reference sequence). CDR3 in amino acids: CASRKSVSNTEAFF. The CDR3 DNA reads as TGTGCCAGCAGGAAATCAGTCTCGAACACTGAAGCTTTCTTT.

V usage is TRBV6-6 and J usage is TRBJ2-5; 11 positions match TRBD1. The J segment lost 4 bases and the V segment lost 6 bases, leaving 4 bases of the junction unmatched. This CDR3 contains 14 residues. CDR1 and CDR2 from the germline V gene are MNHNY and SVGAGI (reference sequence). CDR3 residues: CASRDGTGGETQYF. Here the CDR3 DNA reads TGTGCCAGCAGGGATGGGACAGGGGGAGAGACCCAGTACTTC.

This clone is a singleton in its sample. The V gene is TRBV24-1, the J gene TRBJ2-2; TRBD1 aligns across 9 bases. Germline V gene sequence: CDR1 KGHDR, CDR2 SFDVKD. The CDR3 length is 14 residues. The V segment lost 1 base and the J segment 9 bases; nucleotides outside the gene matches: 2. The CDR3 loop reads CATSDFTGGRELFF. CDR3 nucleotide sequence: TGTGCCACCAGTGATTTCACAGGGGGCAGGGAGCTGTTTTTT.

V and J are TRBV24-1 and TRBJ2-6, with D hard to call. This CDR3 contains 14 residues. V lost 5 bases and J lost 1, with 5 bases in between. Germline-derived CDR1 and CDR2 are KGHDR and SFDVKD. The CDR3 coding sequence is TGTGCCACCAGTGGGCAGTCTGGGGCCAACGTCCTGACTTTC. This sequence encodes CATSGQSGANVLTF.

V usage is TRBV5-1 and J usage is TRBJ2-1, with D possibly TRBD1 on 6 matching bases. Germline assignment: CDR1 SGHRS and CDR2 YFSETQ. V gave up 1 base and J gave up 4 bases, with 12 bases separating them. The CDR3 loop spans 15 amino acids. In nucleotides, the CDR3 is TGCGCCAGCAGCTTGATAGGGGGAGATTACAATGAGCAGTTCTTC. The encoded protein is CASSLIGGDYNEQFF.

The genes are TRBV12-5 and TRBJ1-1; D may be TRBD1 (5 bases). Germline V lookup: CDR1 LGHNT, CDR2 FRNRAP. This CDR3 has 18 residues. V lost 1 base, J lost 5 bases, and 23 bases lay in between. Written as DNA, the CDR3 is TGTGCTAGTGGTTTGGCCCCCGGGGGGTGGGGACTGGGAACTGAAGCTTTCTTT. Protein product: CASGLAPGGWGLGTEAFF.

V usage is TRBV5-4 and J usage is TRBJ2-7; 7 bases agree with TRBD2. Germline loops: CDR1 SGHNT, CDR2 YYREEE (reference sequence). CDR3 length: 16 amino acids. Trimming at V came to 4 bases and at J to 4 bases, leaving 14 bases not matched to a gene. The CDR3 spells CASSTGRSGTGYEQYF. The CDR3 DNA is TGTGCCAGCAGCACCGGCCGCAGCGGGACCGGATACGAGCAGTACTTC.

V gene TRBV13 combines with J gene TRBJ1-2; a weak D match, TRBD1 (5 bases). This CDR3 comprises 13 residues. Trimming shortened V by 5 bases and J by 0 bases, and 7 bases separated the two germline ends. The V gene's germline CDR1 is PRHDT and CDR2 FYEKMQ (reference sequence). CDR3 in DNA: TGTGCCAGCAGCCTACAGGCTAACTATGGCTACACCTTC. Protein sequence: CASSLQANYGYTF.

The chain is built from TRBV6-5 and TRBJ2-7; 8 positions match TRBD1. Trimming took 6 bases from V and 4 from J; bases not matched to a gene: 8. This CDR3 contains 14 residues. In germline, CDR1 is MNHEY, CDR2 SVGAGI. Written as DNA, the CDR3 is TGTGCCAGCAGACCCTCGGGACAGGTTTACGAGCAGTACTTC. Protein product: CASRPSGQVYEQYF.

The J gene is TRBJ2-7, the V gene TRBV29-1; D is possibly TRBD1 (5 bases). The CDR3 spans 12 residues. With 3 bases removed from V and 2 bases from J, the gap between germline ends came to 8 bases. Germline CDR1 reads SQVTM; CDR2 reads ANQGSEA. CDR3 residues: CSVDTGAYEQYF. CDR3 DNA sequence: TGCAGCGTTGATACAGGAGCCTACGAGCAGTACTTC.

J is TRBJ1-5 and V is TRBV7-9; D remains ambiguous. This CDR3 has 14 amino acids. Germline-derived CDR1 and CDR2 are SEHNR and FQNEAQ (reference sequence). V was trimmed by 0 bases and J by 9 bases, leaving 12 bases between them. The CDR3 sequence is CASSLADGSGPQHF. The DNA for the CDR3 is TGTGCCAGCAGCTTAGCCGACGGGAGCGGGCCCCAGCATTTT.

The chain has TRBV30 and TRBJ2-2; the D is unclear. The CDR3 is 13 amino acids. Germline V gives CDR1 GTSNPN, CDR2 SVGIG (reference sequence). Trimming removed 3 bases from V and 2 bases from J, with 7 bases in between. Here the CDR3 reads CAWRAQNTGELFF. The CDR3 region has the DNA TGTGCCTGGAGGGCCCAAAACACCGGGGAGCTGTTTTTT.

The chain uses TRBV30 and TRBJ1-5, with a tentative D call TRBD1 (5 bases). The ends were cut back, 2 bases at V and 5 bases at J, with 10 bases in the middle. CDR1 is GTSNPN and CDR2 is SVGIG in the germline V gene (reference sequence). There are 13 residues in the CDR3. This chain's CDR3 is CAWSRRGYQPQHF. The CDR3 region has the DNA TGTGCCTGGAGTCGGCGGGGCTATCAGCCCCAGCATTTT.

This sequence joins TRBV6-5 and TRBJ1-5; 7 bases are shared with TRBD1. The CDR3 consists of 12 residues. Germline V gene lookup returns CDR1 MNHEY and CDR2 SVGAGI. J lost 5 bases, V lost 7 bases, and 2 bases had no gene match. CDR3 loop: CASTGQYQPQHF. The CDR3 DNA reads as TGTGCCAGCACGGGACAGTATCAGCCCCAGCATTTT.

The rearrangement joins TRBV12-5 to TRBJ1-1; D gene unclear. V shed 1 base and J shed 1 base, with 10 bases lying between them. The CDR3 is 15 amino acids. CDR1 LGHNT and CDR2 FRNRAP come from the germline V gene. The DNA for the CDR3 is TGTGCTAGTGGTTTGGGACTATCGGGGAACACTGAAGCTTTCTTT. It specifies CASGLGLSGNTEAFF.

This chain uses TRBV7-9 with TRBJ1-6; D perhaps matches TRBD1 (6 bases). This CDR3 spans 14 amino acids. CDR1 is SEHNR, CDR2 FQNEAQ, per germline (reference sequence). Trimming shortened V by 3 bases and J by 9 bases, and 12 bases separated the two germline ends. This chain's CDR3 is CASSFTGISSPLHF. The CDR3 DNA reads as TGTGCCAGCAGCTTCACAGGGATTAGTTCACCCCTCCACTTT.